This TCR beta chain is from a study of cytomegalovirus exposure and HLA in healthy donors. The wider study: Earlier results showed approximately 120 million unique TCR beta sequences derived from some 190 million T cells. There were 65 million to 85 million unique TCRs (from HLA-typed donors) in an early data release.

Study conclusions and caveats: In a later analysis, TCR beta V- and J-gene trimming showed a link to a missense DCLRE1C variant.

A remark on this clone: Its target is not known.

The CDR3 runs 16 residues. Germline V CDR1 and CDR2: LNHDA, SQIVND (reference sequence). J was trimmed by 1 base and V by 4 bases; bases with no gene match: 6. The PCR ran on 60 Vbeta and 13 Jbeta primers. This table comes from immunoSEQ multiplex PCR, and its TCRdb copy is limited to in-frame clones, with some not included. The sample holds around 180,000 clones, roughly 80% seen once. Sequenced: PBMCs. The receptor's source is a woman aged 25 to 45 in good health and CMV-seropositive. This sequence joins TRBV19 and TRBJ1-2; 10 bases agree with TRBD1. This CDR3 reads CASSSGTGDGNYGYTF. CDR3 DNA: TGTGCCAGTAGTAGTGGGACAGGGGACGGTAACTATGGCTACACCTTC.